What follows describes a single T cell receptor beta chain. In TCRdb, the reads were re-called with MiXCR into one record per CDR3 protein. This sample has 490,000 or so distinct CDR3 sequences, with about 10% found just once. The data were obtained in a study of T cell repertoires in cytomegalovirus infection. Overall study: An indication of both CMV infection and matching HLA type came from public TCR beta signatures.

The source material was PBMCs. The TCR originated in a human donor in good health (CMV status not recorded). Some clones in this sample may be carry-over from other donors' samples.

The CDR3 DNA reads TGTGCCAGCTCTTCCGGGACTAGCGGGAGTGTCTCCTACAATGAGCAGTTCTTC. This gives the protein CASSSGTSGSVSYNEQFF. This chain connects TRBV5-4 to TRBJ2-1, with 14 bases matching TRBD2. CDR3 length: 18 residues. Germline V gene data show CDR1 as SGHNT and CDR2 as YYREEE (reference sequence). V lost 7 bases, J lost 0 bases, and 9 bases stayed unmatched.